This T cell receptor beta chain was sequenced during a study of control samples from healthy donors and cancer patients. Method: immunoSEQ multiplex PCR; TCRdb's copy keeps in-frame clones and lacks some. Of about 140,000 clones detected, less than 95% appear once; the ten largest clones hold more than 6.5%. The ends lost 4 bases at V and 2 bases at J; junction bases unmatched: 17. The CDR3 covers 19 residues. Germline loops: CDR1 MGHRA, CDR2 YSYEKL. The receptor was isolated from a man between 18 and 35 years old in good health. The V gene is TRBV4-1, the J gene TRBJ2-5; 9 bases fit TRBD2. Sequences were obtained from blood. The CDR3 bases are TGCGCCAGCAGCCCCTTTGCGGGGGGGCAGGGTACGGGTCAAGAGACCCAGTACTTC. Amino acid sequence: CASSPFAGGQGTGQETQYF.